One and the same sample provided the 9 T cell receptor beta chains below, sequenced in a study of T cell repertoires in cytomegalovirus infection. TCRdb re-derived calls from the reads in MiXCR, one entry per CDR3 protein. The repertoire has around 260,000 distinct CDR3 sequences, roughly 10% of them found once; the top ten carry roughly 16%. Sequencing was performed on PBMCs. Source of these receptors: a human donor in good health (CMV status not recorded). Some clones in this sample may be carry-over from other donors' samples.

This clonotype was observed at least ten times. The chain joins TRBV7-2 to TRBJ1-1; 8 nucleotides align to TRBD1. There are 16 residues in the CDR3. V shed 4 bases and J 6 bases; nucleotides not matched to a gene: 13. The germline V gene has CDR1 SGHTA and CDR2 FQGNSA. The CDR3 sequence is CASSSSSAGGIAEAFF. In DNA form, the CDR3 reads TGTGCCAGCAGCTCGTCATCGGCAGGGGGCATCGCTGAAGCTTTCTTT.

This rearrangement joins TRBV28 to TRBJ2-7, with TRBD2 identical over 8 bases. Germline CDR1 reads MDHEN; CDR2 reads SYDVKM. Trimming cost V 11 bases and J 4 bases; bases outside gene matches: 10. The CDR3 runs 13 residues. The chain's CDR3 is CAVLAGSNYEQYF. The CDR3 DNA is TGTGCCGTGCTAGCGGGCTCCAATTACGAGCAGTACTTC.

In this sample, this clonotype turned up a few times. The chain has TRBV28 and TRBJ2-4; D possibly uses TRBD1 or TRBD2 (6 bases each). Looked up from germline, CDR1 is MDHEN and CDR2 is SYDVKM. The CDR3 extends over 14 amino acids. The germline V and J ends were trimmed by 0 bases and 5 bases, with 8 bases remaining between them. The CDR3 region has the DNA TGTGCCAGCAGTTTATGGGGGGGCGAAAACATTCAGTACTTC. Residues: CASSLWGGENIQYF.

In this sample, this clonotype turned up many times. The gene calls are TRBV4-1 and TRBJ1-5, with D hard to call. Germline loops: CDR1 MGHRA, CDR2 YSYEKL. The V and J ends lost 0 bases and 3 bases respectively, with 9 bases between them. The CDR3 has 15 amino acids. CDR3 region: CASSQDNRYNQPQHF. DNA of the CDR3: TGCGCCAGCAGCCAAGATAACAGATACAATCAGCCCCAGCATTTT.

The chain is built from TRBV15 and TRBJ1-6, with D hard to call. Between the trimmed V and J ends, which lost 5 bases and 6 bases, there was a span of 5 bases. CDR1 is LNHNV and CDR2 is YYDKDF in the germline V gene (reference sequence). The CDR3 covers 12 residues. The CDR3 DNA reads as TGTGCCACCAGCCGTACTAATTCACCCCTCCACTTT. Its protein product is CATSRTNSPLHF.

Only a few counts were recorded for this clonotype. The J gene is TRBJ1-2, the V gene TRBV29-1; 9 nucleotides align to TRBD1. The CDR3 extends over 13 amino acids. The trim removed 7 bases at V and 4 bases at J, leaving 7 bases unmatched. Per the germline V gene, CDR1 is SQVTM and CDR2 is ANQGSEA. CDR3 residues: CSDRDRATYGYTF. CDR3 nucleotide sequence: TGCAGCGATCGGGACAGGGCAACCTATGGCTACACCTTC.

This clonotype was detected ten times or more. The chain couples TRBV4-1 to TRBJ1-2, with D unresolved. This CDR3 is built from 14 residues. Trimming cost V 0 bases and J 4 bases, with 9 bases left between them. The germline gives CDR1 MGHRA, CDR2 YSYEKL. CDR3 DNA: TGCGCCAGCAGCCAAGAGGCAGCTATCTATGGCTACACCTTC. Protein sequence: CASSQEAAIYGYTF.

This clonotype appeared a few times. This sequence joins TRBV28 and TRBJ1-1; possible D gene TRBD1, 5 bases. Germline-derived CDR1 and CDR2 are MDHEN and SYDVKM. This CDR3 has 13 residues. Trimming took 2 bases from V and 4 from J, leaving 8 bases between them. The CDR3 bases are TGTGCCAGCAGTTTAAAAGGGGTCACTGAAGCTTTCTTT. Its translation: CASSLKGVTEAFF.

This clonotype was recorded a few times. This sequence joins TRBV20-1 and TRBJ1-5, with 12 bases fitting TRBD1. The germline V gene encodes CDR1 DFQATT and CDR2 SNEGSKA (reference sequence). This CDR3 region has 19 residues. V lost 4 bases, J lost 2 bases, and 15 bases stayed unmatched. CDR3 sequence (DNA): TGCAGTGCTACGGTGGGGGACAGGGGGCTCAGGGTCGGCAATCAGCCCCAGCATTTT. Translation: CSATVGDRGLRVGNQPQHF.